A selection of T cell receptor beta chains follows, all from one sample in a study of CD8 T cells in ankylosing spondylitis. TCRdb called the 5' RACE reads again in MiXCR, with one record for every CDR3 protein. The repertoire has 500,000 to 650,000 distinct CDR3 sequences, approximately 5.3% of them found once; the top ten carry approximately 3.5%. Sequencing used blood, either unsorted or a sorted T cell fraction (not recorded which). These receptors all stem from a male donor with ankylosing spondylitis. The CDR3 runs from the conserved cysteine through the conserved F or W. The D gene is left open where the match is weak. Rows may omit the clone size; those that give it use once, few, many or a size class.

TRBV7-9	NA	TRBJ2-6	NA	CASSGGSSGANVLTF	TGTGCCAGCAGCGGAGGGAGCTCTGGGGCCAACGTCCTGACTTTC
TRBV10-3	many	TRBJ2-6	NA	CAITEMRGANVLTF	TGTGCCATCACTGAGATGAGGGGGGCCAACGTCCTGACTTTC
TRBV5-1	many	TRBJ2-5	NA	CASSLTGLEETQYF	TGCGCCAGCAGCTTGACAGGACTCGAAGAGACCCAGTACTTC
TRBV5-1	many	TRBJ1-6	TRBD1	CASSWDRLNSPLHF	TGCGCCAGCAGCTGGGACAGACTTAATTCACCCCTCCACTTT
TRBV5-1	many	TRBJ2-1	TRBD1	CASSTTGTGIINEQFF	TGCGCCAGCAGCACCACCGGGACAGGGATAATCAATGAGCAGTTCTTC
TRBV7-2	many	TRBJ1-2	NA	CASSLAQAGGYTF	TGTGCCAGCAGCTTAGCGCAAGCGGGTGGCTACACCTTC
TRBV9	many	TRBJ2-2	NA	CASNPHGTGELFF	TGTGCCAGCAACCCCCACGGCACCGGGGAGCTGTTTTTT
TRBV7-2	many	TRBJ1-4	NA	CASGEYEKLFF	TGTGCCAGCGGCGAGTATGAAAAACTGTTTTTT
TRBV5-5	many	TRBJ2-7	NA	CASSLGVGSSYEQYF	TGTGCCAGCAGCTTGGGAGTCGGATCCTCCTACGAGCAGTACTTC
TRBV7-9	many	TRBJ2-7	NA	CASSSDRTRYEQYF	TGTGCCAGCAGCTCGGATCGCACCCGCTACGAGCAGTACTTC
TRBV29-1	many	TRBJ2-6	NA	CSVDGSGANVLTF	TGCAGCGTTGATGGCTCTGGGGCCAACGTCCTGACTTTC
TRBV20-1	many	TRBJ1-5	NA	CSAPGLAGWPGTQPQHF	TGCAGTGCTCCGGGACTCGCGGGATGGCCCGGTACTCAGCCCCAGCATTTT
TRBV6-1	many	TRBJ1-5	TRBD1	CASSPTGHYSNQPQHF	TGTGCCAGCAGTCCGACAGGGCATTATAGCAATCAGCCCCAGCATTTT
TRBV10-3	many	TRBJ2-1	TRBD2	CAISATSGGANEQFF	TGTGCCATCAGTGCAACTAGCGGGGGGGCCAATGAGCAGTTCTTC
TRBV7-3	few	TRBJ2-2	TRBD2	CASSLRPGGGANTGELFF	TGTGCCAGCAGCTTAAGGCCTGGCGGGGGGGCAAACACCGGGGAGCTGTTTTTT
TRBV5-5	many	TRBJ2-3	TRBD1	CASSRQRDRDTDTQYF	TGTGCCAGCAGCCGTCAACGGGACAGGGATACAGATACGCAGTATTTT
TRBV9	many	TRBJ2-1	TRBD2	CASSVGLAGEQFF	TGTGCCAGCAGCGTGGGACTAGCAGGGGAGCAGTTCTTC
TRBV28	many	TRBJ1-2	NA	CASSLSPEGAGYTF	TGTGCCAGCAGTTTAAGCCCGGAAGGGGCTGGCTACACCTTC
TRBV5-1	many	TRBJ2-2	NA	CASSPPGTRNTGELFF	TGCGCCAGCAGCCCCCCCGGGACCAGAAACACCGGGGAGCTGTTTTTT
TRBV6-5	many	TRBJ2-2	TRBD2	CASSYDAAGENTGELFF	TGTGCCAGCAGTTATGACGCAGCGGGGGAGAACACCGGGGAGCTGTTTTTT
TRBV6-5	few	TRBJ2-2	TRBD1	CASSYSYRGGTGELFF	TGTGCCAGCAGTTACTCATACAGGGGTGGCACCGGGGAGCTGTTTTTT
TRBV5-5	many	TRBJ1-4	NA	CASSRSVAEEKLFF	TGTGCCAGCAGCCGATCCGTGGCCGAGGAAAAACTGTTTTTT
TRBV7-9	many	TRBJ1-3	NA	CASTFNRYNSGNTIYF	TGTGCCAGCACCTTTAACCGTTACAACTCTGGAAACACCATATATTTT
TRBV18	NA	TRBJ2-7	TRBD2	CASSLSGTLYEQYF	TGTGCCAGCTCACTTAGCGGGACTCTTTACGAGCAGTACTTC
TRBV24-1	many	TRBJ2-3	NA	CATGWGGTDTQYF	TGTGCCACTGGTTGGGGGGGCACAGATACGCAGTATTTT
TRBV7-2	NA	TRBJ2-1	NA	CASSLQAPSLQNEQFF	TGTGCCAGCAGCCTACAGGCCCCCTCACTTCAAAATGAGCAGTTCTTC
TRBV4-2	many	TRBJ1-6	NA	CASSPGDPNSPLHF	TGTGCCAGCAGCCCCGGGGACCCCAATTCACCCCTCCACTTT
TRBV30	few	TRBJ1-6	NA	CAWKAGASYNSPLHF	TGTGCCTGGAAGGCAGGGGCGTCATATAATTCACCCCTCCACTTT
TRBV7-2	many	TRBJ2-5	TRBD2	CASSGPGTSGAIGTQYF	TGTGCCAGCAGCGGCCCCGGGACTAGCGGGGCAATTGGGACCCAGTACTTC
TRBV9	many	TRBJ1-5	NA	CASSVGGSWPQHF	TGTGCCAGCAGCGTGGGGGGAAGTTGGCCCCAGCATTTT
TRBV27	NA	TRBJ2-6	NA	CASSLWPGSSGANVLTF	TGTGCCAGCAGTTTATGGCCGGGGAGCTCTGGGGCCAACGTCCTGACTTTC
TRBV7-3	many	TRBJ2-2	TRBD2	CASSYQAGGRTGELFF	TGTGCCAGCAGCTATCAAGCGGGGGGGCGCACCGGGGAGCTGTTTTTT
TRBV12-3/TRBV12-4	many	TRBJ2-7	TRBD1	CASSRDRGRHEQYF	TGTGCCAGCAGTCGGGACAGGGGGCGGCACGAGCAGTACTTC
TRBV20-1	many	TRBJ2-7	TRBD2	CSATGLAGVLVWEQYF	TGCAGTGCAACGGGACTAGCGGGAGTCCTGGTTTGGGAGCAGTACTTC
TRBV29-1	many	TRBJ2-7	NA	CSVVGRRRLTSSEQYF	TGCAGCGTTGTAGGCCGCCGCAGATTAACCTCCTCCGAGCAGTACTTC
TRBV4-2	many	TRBJ2-7	NA	CASSQAWAKGLPYEQYF	TGTGCCAGCAGCCAAGCTTGGGCCAAAGGGCTTCCCTACGAGCAGTACTTC
TRBV5-5	many	TRBJ2-1	NA	CASSLVGTLYNEQFF	TGTGCCAGCAGCTTGGTGGGGACACTCTACAATGAGCAGTTCTTC
TRBV11-2	NA	TRBJ2-1	NA	CASTLGWGEQFF	TGTGCCAGCACCTTAGGGTGGGGTGAGCAGTTCTTC
TRBV29-1	many	TRBJ2-7	NA	CSVGSWPSYEQYF	TGCAGCGTTGGAAGTTGGCCCTCCTACGAGCAGTACTTC
TRBV4-3	many	TRBJ2-1	TRBD1	CASSSGTGTAVGEQFF	TGCGCCAGCAGCTCCGGGACAGGGACGGCGGTGGGTGAGCAGTTCTTC
TRBV10-3	many	TRBJ1-6	NA	CAISESVRGSPLHF	TGTGCCATCAGTGAGTCGGTAAGGGGTTCACCCCTCCACTTT
TRBV10-3	many	TRBJ2-7	TRBD2	CAISDLMRTSGEQYF	TGTGCCATCAGTGACCTTATGCGGACTAGCGGCGAGCAGTACTTC
TRBV6-5	few	TRBJ2-1	NA	CASSYTRYNEQFF	TGTGCCAGCAGTTACACCCGTTACAATGAGCAGTTCTTC
TRBV20-1	few	TRBJ2-7	TRBD2	CSARDRLGGGPGEQYF	TGCAGTGCTAGAGATAGGCTCGGGGGGGGGCCAGGCGAGCAGTACTTC
TRBV7-2	many	TRBJ2-7	NA	CASSSRDNYEQYF	TGTGCCAGCAGCTCCCGGGACAACTACGAGCAGTACTTC
TRBV6-2/TRBV6-3	NA	TRBJ1-5	NA	CASSYGRVWGNQPQHF	TGTGCCAGCAGTTATGGAAGGGTATGGGGCAATCAGCCCCAGCATTTT
TRBV10-3	many	TRBJ1-2	NA	CAISEEGAFYGYTF	TGTGCCATCAGTGAGGAGGGAGCGTTTTATGGCTACACCTTC
TRBV29-1	many	TRBJ1-1	NA	CSVARPRAFF	TGCAGCGTCGCCCGACCCCGAGCTTTCTTT
TRBV30	few	TRBJ2-2	TRBD2	CAGRGNGELFF	TGTGCCGGGAGGGGTAACGGGGAGCTGTTTTTT
TRBV29-1	many	TRBJ2-4	TRBD1	CSVMNDRGGAIKNIQYF	TGCAGCGTTATGAACGACAGGGGAGGAGCAATCAAAAACATTCAGTACTTC
TRBV5-1	many	TRBJ2-1	TRBD2	CASSSSGSSYNEQFF	TGTGCCAGCAGTTCTAGCGGGAGCTCCTACAATGAGCAGTTCTTC
TRBV6-5	many	TRBJ2-5	TRBD2	CASSYSIRASGARETQYF	TGTGCCAGCAGTTACTCGATACGGGCTAGCGGGGCTCGAGAGACCCAGTACTTC
TRBV12-3/TRBV12-4	many	TRBJ2-7	NA	CASSPSGTVYYEQYF	TGTGCCAGCAGCCCCTCCGGGACTGTCTACTACGAGCAGTACTTC
TRBV7-9	few	TRBJ2-5	NA	CASSLAGAVETQYF	TGTGCCAGCAGCTTAGCAGGGGCAGTCGAGACCCAGTACTTC
TRBV5-1	many	TRBJ2-1	NA	CASRIGLTFPSYNEQFF	TGCGCCAGCAGGATAGGTCTAACTTTCCCCTCCTACAATGAGCAGTTCTTC
TRBV4-3	NA	TRBJ2-6	NA	CASSQDRLGALSGANVLTF	TGCGCCAGCAGCCAAGATCGTCTAGGGGCCCTCTCTGGGGCCAACGTCCTGACTTTC
TRBV20-1	many	TRBJ1-2	NA	CSATTVVLGYTF	TGCAGTGCTACTACGGTGGTTCTTGGCTACACCTTC
TRBV6-4	NA	TRBJ2-3	NA	CASSPAGQDTQYF	TGTGCCAGCAGTCCGGCGGGACAAGATACGCAGTATTTT